This T cell receptor (beta chain) was identified in a study of PD-1 blockade in classical Hodgkin lymphoma (dated by TCRdb to 2018 to 2020). General notes on the study: Nivolumab dosing was 3 mg/kg intravenously every 2 weeks, continuing until either disease progression or unacceptable toxicity. The study used TCR beta sequencing and CyTOF to define a peripheral blood immune signature of response to PD-1 blockade in classical Hodgkin lymphoma.

To note about this clone: Its binding antigen is unknown. The record has no base qualities; no much larger clone is one base away.

Genomic DNA was extracted with the Qiagen DNeasy kit from unsorted PBMCs and from negatively selected CD4+ and CD8+ fractions. TCR beta CDR3 regions were subjected to amplification by immunoSEQ multiplex PCR with primers that anneal to V and J segments. A synthetic immune receptor repertoire was used to minimize amplification bias, and remaining bias was computationally removed after sequencing. The original pipeline was this. Custom Python scripts were used to quantify repertoire diversity as the Shannon entropy index. Unsorted, CD4+ and CD8+ repertoires were analyzed separately, except in combined analyses where CD4+ and CD8+ sequences were merged in silico. Clonal expansion was defined as a frequency increase of at least 2-fold after treatment compared with C1D1, and clones undetected at baseline were assigned a pseudocount of 0.5. Clones with 0 or 1 copy at C1D1 were classified as singleton clones, and clones with 2 or more copies were classified as non-singleton clones. Clones expanded in unsorted samples were annotated as CD4+, CD8+ or unknown by matching protein sequences in sorted samples from the same patient. Diversity changes from C1D1 to C4D1 were tested in paired samples using Wilcoxon tests. TCRdb retrieved this table from immuneACCESS and kept in-frame rearrangements only. Not all clones are present; in checked studies, unresolved V genes account for under half, and no reason is known for the remainder. Clonal size and the V and J genes are those of that table, whereas D and trimming came from the DNA. The sample has approximately 84,000 clones on record, 83% of them singletons. The leading ten clones occupy more than 15% of the sample.

What this sample's time point label stands for: cycle 4 day 1 (C4D1), after less than 7 weeks of nivolumab. Relapse after autologous stem cell transplantation had occurred in all trial patients, and cohorts A, B and C were distinguished by prior brentuximab vedotin exposure. The trial cohort included 55 to 65 patients with relapsed/refractory classical Hodgkin lymphoma, and each patient had a best overall response of complete response, partial response or progressive disease. Trial patients were treated with single-agent nivolumab in the multi-cohort phase II CheckMate 205 trial. An independent review committee assessed best overall response using the 2007 International Working Group response criteria. Trial PBMCs were collected just before the start of nivolumab (C1D1) and during therapy at cycle 2 day 1 and cycle 4 day 1. Peripheral blood was collected in 8 mL Vacutainer Cell Preparation Tubes, from which PBMCs were isolated by centrifugation and then cryopreserved.

CDR1 and CDR2, looked up from the germline V gene (reference sequence), are GTSNPN and SVGIG. Including the terminal cysteine and phenylalanine, the CDR3 comprises 15 residues. CDR3 DNA is the only sequence kept; it has 45 bases, read in frame from the first base. The trim is 3 bases for V and 2 bases for J, with a gap of 16 bases between the germline ends. Study-wide findings and limitations: Baseline diversity similar to that of newly diagnosed patients was observed in trial patients achieving complete response, whereas significantly lower diversity was observed in partial responders and progressors. CD4+ but not CD8+ TCR diversity rose significantly by C4D1 (p=0.0027 vs p=0.16), most apparent in complete responders (p=0.02). The study covered only a single clinical trial cohort, and the causes of the repertoire differences, possibly disease activity or prior therapy, were still not defined. Newly diagnosed patients were reported to have lower baseline TCR diversity than healthy donors, and relapsed/refractory patients were reported to have lower baseline TCR diversity still. Lower diversity was seen in patients whose nivolumab began less than 1 year after ASCT, and these patients were left out of later analyses so that immune reconstitution would not confound the results.

Sequencing used peripheral blood mononuclear cells (PBMCs), obtained before the fourth cycle of nivolumab. This chain is built from TRBV30 and TRBJ1-2; the D gene is perhaps TRBD1, on 6 matching bases. The sequence was collected from a human donor with classical Hodgkin lymphoma. DNA sequence: TGTGCCTGGAGATCATTACAGGGACGGAACTATGGCTACACCTTC. Its coded protein is CAWRSLQGRNYGYTF.